One sample yielded the 8 T cell receptor beta chains listed below, sequenced in a study of CD8 T cells in Susac syndrome. Random hexamers primed reverse transcription of about 0.5 to 1 ug RNA. Using its own MiXCR run on the immunoSEQ multiplex PCR reads, TCRdb lists one record per CDR3 protein. This sample has over 150,000 distinct CDR3 sequences; about 95% occur once, and the top ten carry 0.09% to 0.1%. Sequencing was done on a sample of CD4+ T cells from PBMCs. Every receptor here comes from a human donor with Susac syndrome.

The chain recombines TRBV28 with TRBJ1-4; D unclear. The CDR3 extends over 14 amino acids. The ends were cut back, 3 bases at V and 7 bases at J, with 12 bases in the middle. Germline V gives CDR1 MDHEN, CDR2 SYDVKM. The CDR3 region is CASSLGGSSEKLFF. In DNA form, the CDR3 reads TGTGCCAGCAGTTTGGGAGGGTCGAGTGAAAAACTGTTTTTT.

The CDR3 reads CAWSGYNEQFF. CDR3 sequence (DNA): TGTGCCTGGAGCGGTTACAATGAGCAGTTCTTC. The chain couples TRBV30 to TRBJ2-1, with D unresolved. The germline gives CDR1 GTSNPN, CDR2 SVGIG (reference sequence). V was cut by 3 bases and J by 4 bases, with 4 bases left in between. The CDR3 length is 11 residues.

This clonotype was detected a few times. V is TRBV18 and J is TRBJ2-5, with TRBD1 matching 8 bases. Germline V gene sequence: CDR1 KGHSH, CDR2 LQKENI. With V trimmed by 0 bases and J by 5 bases, 2 bases remained unmatched. The CDR3 has 14 residues. CDR3 sequence: CASSPPTGEETQYF. In nucleotides, the CDR3 is TGTGCCAGCTCACCACCGACAGGGGAGGAGACCCAGTACTTC.

The chain has TRBV10-3 and TRBJ2-1, with TRBD1 identical over 7 bases. Losses at the gene ends were 2 bases for V and 9 bases for J; bases not matched to a gene: 4. From germline, CDR1 is ENHRY and CDR2 SYGVKD. This CDR3 comprises 13 residues. Here the CDR3 DNA reads TGTGCCATCAGTGAGGACAGGGATGGTGAGCAGTTCTTC. This gives the protein CAISEDRDGEQFF.

The V and J genes are TRBV30 and TRBJ1-2, with TRBD1 matching 8 bases. Germline V gives CDR1 GTSNPN, CDR2 SVGIG (reference sequence). V was clipped by 4 bases and J by 0 bases; unmatched bases: 13. This CDR3 has 17 amino acids. This chain's CDR3 is CAWNTMGRGRANYGYTF. In DNA, the CDR3 is TGTGCCTGGAACACGATGGGCAGGGGGCGAGCTAACTATGGCTACACCTTC. The variable domain in full, with the rest retrieved from reference TRBV30 and TRBJ1-2, is SQTIHQWPATLVQPVGSPLSLECTVEGTSNPNLYWYRQAAGRGLQLLFYSVGIGQISSEVPQNLSASRPQDRQFILSSKKLLLSDSGFYLCAWNTMGRGRANYGYTFGSGTRLTVV.

V is TRBV2 and J is TRBJ1-1; a weak D match, TRBD1 (6 bases). V was clipped by 7 bases and J by 1 base, with 16 bases between them. This CDR3 contains 15 residues. Looked up from germline, CDR1 is SNHLY and CDR2 is FYNNEI. CDR3 loop: CASTAGDGTNTEAFF. As DNA, the CDR3 is TGTGCCAGCACCGCAGGGGACGGGACGAACACTGAAGCTTTCTTT.

The rearrangement uses TRBV20-1 and TRBJ2-5; TRBD2 agrees at 11 bases. Trimming took 5 bases from V and 1 from J; bases not matched to a gene: 3. This CDR3 is built from 14 residues. Germline CDR1 and CDR2: DFQATT and SNEGSKA (reference sequence). This chain's CDR3 is CSALLAGVQETQYF. In DNA, the CDR3 is TGCAGTGCTCTACTAGCGGGAGTCCAAGAGACCCAGTACTTC.

This chain uses TRBV9 with TRBJ2-3; 7 bases are a match to TRBD2. Germline CDR1 and CDR2: SGDLS and YYNGEE. The CDR3 runs 17 residues. After removal of 0 bases from V and 1 base from J, the junction contained 8 bases not matched to a gene. CDR3 protein: CASSVGAGLAGTDTQYF. CDR3 sequence (DNA): TGTGCCAGCAGCGTAGGGGCGGGCCTAGCGGGCACAGATACGCAGTATTTT.